This T cell receptor (beta chain) was sequenced in a study of vaccination and CD4 T cells after COVID-19. About the research overall: Cellular stimulation was performed using overlapping spike peptides derived from SARS-CoV-2, HCoV-NL63, HCoV-OC43 and HCoV-229E. No peptide, an HIV-1 Nef pool, or a CEFX pool was what each control culture received.

Cultured CD4+ T-cell DNA underwent Oncomine TCR Beta short-read sequencing. In TCRdb, the PCR reads were re-called with MiXCR into one record per CDR3 protein. The table has under 20,000 distinct CDR3 sequences, about two fifths seen once. A remark on this clonotype: Antigen unknown.

Treatment specified: roughly nine-day PBMC culture with coronavirus spike peptide pools or control peptides (ViraFEST assay). A half-volume replacement of the medium with fresh IL-2 medium was performed on days 3 and 7. The CDR3 is 15 residues long. V trimming: 5 bases; J trimming: 4 bases; junction bases outside the gene matches: 9. From germline, CDR1 is SGHTA and CDR2 FQGNSA. This clonotype was sampled from a human donor who had recovered from COVID-19. Sequencing used CD4+ T cells from blood, cultured in vitro, obtained before SARS-CoV-2 vaccination. The chain carries TRBV7-2 and TRBJ2-7, with 9 bases identical to TRBD1. In nucleotides, the CDR3 is TGTGCCAGCAGCCTCAACAGGGGGCGGCAGTACGAGCAGTACTTC. Translated: CASSLNRGRQYEQYF.